The 14 T cell receptor beta chains listed next were all sequenced from one sample in a study of STAT5B mutations in CD4+ large granular lymphocyte leukemia. This table comes from immunoSEQ multiplex PCR, and its TCRdb copy is limited to in-frame clones, with some not included. The repertoire includes approximately 40,000 clones, roughly 79% of them detected once, and 3.6% sits in the top ten. Material for sequencing was CD4+ T cells from blood buffy coats. These receptors were taken from a human donor in good health.

V and J are TRBV19 and TRBJ2-3; no clear D gene. The CDR3 has 15 amino acids. Germline lookup yields CDR1 LNHDA and CDR2 SQIVND (reference sequence). Trimming removed 5 bases from V and 0 bases from J, with 12 bases in between. CDR3 sequence: CASSPWAASTDTQYF. The CDR3 DNA follows: TGTGCCAGTAGTCCGTGGGCCGCTAGCACAGATACGCAGTATTTT.

The chain combines TRBV6-6 with TRBJ2-7; 8 bases map to TRBD2. Trimming removed 2 bases from V and 2 bases from J; junction bases left unmatched: 5. Germline V lookup: CDR1 MNHNY, CDR2 SVGAGI (reference sequence). The length of the CDR3 is 15 residues. CDR3 loop: CASSYGGGGTYEQYF. CDR3 bases: TGTGCCAGCAGTTACGGGGGCGGGGGGACCTACGAGCAGTACTTC.

The chain is built from TRBV4-3 and TRBJ2-3; 7 bases agree with TRBD2. Per germline, CDR1 LGHNA and CDR2 YSLEER. J was trimmed by 4 bases and V by 6 bases; bases with no gene match: 7. CDR3 length equals 14 residues. As DNA, the CDR3 is TGCGCCAGCAGTCGCAGCGGGACGGCAGATACGCAGTATTTT. It yields the protein CASSRSGTADTQYF.

The chain combines TRBV5-1 with TRBJ2-2, with 11 bases that match TRBD1. Germline V CDR1 and CDR2: SGHRS, YFSETQ. V trimming: 4 bases; J trimming: 7 bases; junction bases outside the gene matches: 3. The CDR3 is made up of 14 amino acids. CDR3 coding DNA: TGCGCCAGCAGCGTGGGACAGGGGGACGGGGAGCTGTTTTTT. It codes for CASSVGQGDGELFF.

In this sample, this clone turned up a few times. V gene TRBV7-3 combines with J gene TRBJ1-2; D is ambiguous. The CDR3 extends over 13 amino acids. The V end was cut by 0 bases, the J end by 4 bases, with 6 bases between. Germline V gives CDR1 SGHTA, CDR2 FQGTGA. CDR3 in DNA: TGTGCCAGCAGCTTAACGTCGGGCTATGGCTACACCTTC. It codes for CASSLTSGYGYTF.

The chain is built from TRBV5-1 and TRBJ2-7, with TRBD1 matching 9 bases. Germline V gene sequence: CDR1 SGHRS, CDR2 YFSETQ. With V trimmed by 0 bases and J by 7 bases, 5 bases remained unmatched. The CDR3 runs to 14 residues. DNA of the CDR3: TGCGCCAGCAGCTTGGTGGGGGACAGGGATGAGCAGTACTTC. Protein product: CASSLVGDRDEQYF.

The rearrangement uses TRBV11-2 and TRBJ2-6; D is unresolved. CDR1 and CDR2 (germline): SGHAT, FQNNGV. CDR3 length: 15 amino acids. The V end was cut by 0 bases, the J end by 0 bases, with 3 bases between. The CDR3 loop is CASSLESSGANVLTF. The CDR3 DNA reads TGTGCCAGCAGCTTAGAAAGCTCTGGGGCCAACGTCCTGACTTTC.

This clone has just a few counts. The chain is built from TRBV10-3 and TRBJ1-2; D remains ambiguous. The CDR3 has 17 residues. Between the trimmed V and J ends, which lost 2 bases and 2 bases, there was a span of 18 bases. Germline lookup yields CDR1 ENHRY and CDR2 SYGVKD. CDR3 nucleotides: TGTGCCATCAGTGAGAAGGGCTTGCGAAACACCAACTATGGCTACACCTTC. Translated: CAISEKGLRNTNYGYTF.

CDR3 sequence reads: CASSQEKSAVGTYEQYF. DNA for the CDR3: TGCGCCAGCAGCCAAGAGAAATCCGCGGTGGGTACTTACGAGCAGTACTTC. V gene TRBV4-3 combines with J gene TRBJ2-7; unclear D gene. Per germline, CDR1 LGHNA and CDR2 YSLEER. Trimming stripped 0 bases from V and 4 bases from J, with 19 bases between. The CDR3 totals 17 residues.

This clone showed up just once. J is TRBJ2-3 and V is TRBV5-4, with a possible D match to TRBD2 (5 bases). V was shortened by 1 base and J by 0 bases, with 12 bases between the two germline ends. CDR1 is SGHNT, CDR2 YYREEE, per germline (reference sequence). The CDR3 spans 16 residues. CDR3 in amino acids: CASSLRLAASTDTQYF. DNA for the CDR3: TGTGCCAGCAGCTTGCGTCTAGCTGCTAGCACAGATACGCAGTATTTT.

The chain uses TRBV5-4 and TRBJ1-3; D unresolved. V was shortened by 3 bases and J by 2 bases, with 9 bases between the two germline ends. Germline assignment: CDR1 SGHNT and CDR2 YYREEE (reference sequence). This CDR3 is built from 14 residues. In DNA form, the CDR3 reads TGTGCCAGCAGCTCGTGGGGAACTGGAAACACCATATATTTT. Amino acids: CASSSWGTGNTIYF. The full variable domain, its missing parts supplied by reference TRBV5-4 and TRBJ1-3, is ETGVTQSPTHLIKTRGQQVTLRCSSQSGHNTVSWYQQALGQGPQFIFQYYREEENGRGNFPPRFSGLQFPNYSSELNVNALELDDSALYLCASSSWGTGNTIYFGEGSWLTVV.

This sequence joins TRBV25-1 and TRBJ2-1; 11 positions agree with TRBD2. Trimming at V came to 8 bases and at J to 10 bases, leaving 13 bases not matched to a gene. The CDR3 contains 15 residues. Germline CDR1 MGHDK, CDR2 SYGVNS. This CDR3 reads CASLDGIAGGGEQFF. CDR3 nucleotides: TGTGCCAGCCTCGATGGGATAGCGGGAGGGGGGGAGCAGTTCTTC. Based on the CDR3 plus reference TRBV25-1 and TRBJ2-1, the full variable domain is EADIYQTPRYLVIGTGKKITLECSQTMGHDKMYWYQQDPGMELHLIHYSYGVNSTEKGDLSSESTVSRIRTEHFPLTLESARPSHTSQYLCASLDGIAGGGEQFFGPGTRLTVL.

J is TRBJ1-3 and V is TRBV6-5; no clear D gene. Trimming removed 3 bases at V and 0 bases at J, with 9 bases between. Germline loops: CDR1 MNHEY, CDR2 SVGAGI. This CDR3 contains 15 residues. CDR3 bases: TGTGCCAGCAGTTATTCGGGTTACTCTGGAAACACCATATATTTT. It encodes CASSYSGYSGNTIYF.

The rearrangement joins TRBV6-1 to TRBJ2-1; D is perhaps TRBD1 (6 bases). In germline, CDR1 is MNHNS, CDR2 SASEGT. This CDR3 spans 17 amino acids. The V end lost 3 bases, the J end lost 3 bases, and 18 bases lay between the germline ends. The CDR3 here is CASSDEEQGEIYNEQFF. Here the CDR3 DNA reads TGTGCCAGCAGTGACGAGGAACAGGGAGAGATCTACAATGAGCAGTTCTTC.